This T cell receptor (beta chain) was found in a study of T cell clonality in common variable immunodeficiency. General study findings and limits: TCRbeta clonality was increased in CVID versus healthy controls. Reportedly, TCR beta sequences from common variable immunodeficiency showed fewer deletions and N-nucleotide insertions.

This clone showed up many times. Its specificity is unknown. The read gets to within 3 residues of the CDR3 end, and the germline J gene fills in the rest. Assay used: immunoSEQ multiplex PCR; TCRdb lists only in-frame clones, some missing. Recorded here are some 30,000 clones, none singletons. The CDR3 runs to 15 residues. Germline-derived CDR1 and CDR2 are GTSNPN and SVGIG (reference sequence). Trimming pared 4 bases from V and 1 base from J, leaving 16 bases between. Diagnosis required reduced IgG, IgA and/or IgM with specific antibody deficiency. The receptor was derived from a human donor with common variable immunodeficiency. This chain links TRBV30 with TRBJ1-1, with D possibly being TRBD1 (5 bases). The sequencing input was peripheral blood mononuclear cells. The CDR3 bases that were read are TGTGCCTGGAACACCTATGGCAGGGCGAACACTGAA. Protein: CAWNTYGRANTE. The complete CDR3 protein is CAWNTYGRANTEAFF. Full variable domain (rest looked up from reference TRBV30 and TRBJ1-1): SQTIHQWPATLVQPVGSPLSLECTVEGTSNPNLYWYRQAAGRGLQLLFYSVGIGQISSEVPQNLSASRPQDRQFILSSKKLLLSDSGFYLCAWNTYGRANTEAFFGQGTRLTVV.